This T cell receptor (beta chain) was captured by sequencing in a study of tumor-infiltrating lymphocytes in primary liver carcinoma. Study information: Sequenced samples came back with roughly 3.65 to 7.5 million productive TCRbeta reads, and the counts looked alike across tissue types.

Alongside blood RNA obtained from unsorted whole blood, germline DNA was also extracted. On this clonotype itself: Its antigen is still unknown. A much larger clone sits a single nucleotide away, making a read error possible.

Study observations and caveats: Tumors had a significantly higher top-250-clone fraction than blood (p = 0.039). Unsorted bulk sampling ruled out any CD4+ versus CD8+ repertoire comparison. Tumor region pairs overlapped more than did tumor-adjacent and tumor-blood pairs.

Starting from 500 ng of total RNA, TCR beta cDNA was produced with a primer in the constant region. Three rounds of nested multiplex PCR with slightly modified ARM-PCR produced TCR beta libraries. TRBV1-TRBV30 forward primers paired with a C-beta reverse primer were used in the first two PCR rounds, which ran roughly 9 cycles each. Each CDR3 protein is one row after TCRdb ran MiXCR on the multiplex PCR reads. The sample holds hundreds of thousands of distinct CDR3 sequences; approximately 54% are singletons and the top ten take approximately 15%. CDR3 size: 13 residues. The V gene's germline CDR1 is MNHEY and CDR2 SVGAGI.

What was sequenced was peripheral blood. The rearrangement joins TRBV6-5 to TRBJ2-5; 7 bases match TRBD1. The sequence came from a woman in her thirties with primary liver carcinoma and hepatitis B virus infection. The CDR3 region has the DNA TGTGCCAGCAGTTTGACAGGGCGTGAGACCCAGCACTTC. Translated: CASSLTGRETQHF.